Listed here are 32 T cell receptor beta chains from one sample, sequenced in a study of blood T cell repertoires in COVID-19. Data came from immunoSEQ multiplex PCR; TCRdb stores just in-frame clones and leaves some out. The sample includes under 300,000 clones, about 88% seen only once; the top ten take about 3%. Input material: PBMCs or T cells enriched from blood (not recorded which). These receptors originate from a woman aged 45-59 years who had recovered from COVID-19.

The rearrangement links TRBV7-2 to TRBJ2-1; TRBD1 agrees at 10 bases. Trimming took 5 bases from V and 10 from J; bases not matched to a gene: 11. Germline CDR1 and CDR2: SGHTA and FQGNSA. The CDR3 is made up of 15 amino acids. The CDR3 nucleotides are TGTGCCAGCAGCGCGGGACAGGGGATAATGGGCGAGCAGTTCTTC. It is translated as CASSAGQGIMGEQFF.

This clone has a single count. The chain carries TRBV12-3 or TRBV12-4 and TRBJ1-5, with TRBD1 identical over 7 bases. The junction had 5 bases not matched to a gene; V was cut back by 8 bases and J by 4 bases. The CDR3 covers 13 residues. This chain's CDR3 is CASQTGLNQPQHF. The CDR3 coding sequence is TGTGCCAGCCAGACAGGGTTGAATCAGCCCCAGCATTTT.

CDR3 residues: CASSVGGSTDTQYF. The CDR3 nucleotides read TGTGCCAGCAGCGTAGGCGGGAGCACAGATACGCAGTATTTT. J is TRBJ2-3 and V is TRBV9; the D gene is possibly TRBD2 (5 bases). The V gene lost 0 bases and the J gene lost 0 bases, with 5 bases spanning the gap. Germline V gives CDR1 SGDLS, CDR2 YYNGEE. The CDR3 totals 14 residues.

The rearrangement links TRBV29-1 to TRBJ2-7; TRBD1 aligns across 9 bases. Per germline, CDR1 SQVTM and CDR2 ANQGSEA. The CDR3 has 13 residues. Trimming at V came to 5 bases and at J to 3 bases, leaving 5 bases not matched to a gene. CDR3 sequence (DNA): TGCAGCGTTTCCGGGACAGGGTTCTACGAGCAGTACTTC. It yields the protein CSVSGTGFYEQYF.

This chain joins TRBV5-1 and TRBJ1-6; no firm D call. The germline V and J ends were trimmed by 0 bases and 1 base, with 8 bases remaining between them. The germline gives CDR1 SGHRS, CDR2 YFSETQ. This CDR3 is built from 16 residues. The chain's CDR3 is CASSLDGRSYNSPLHF. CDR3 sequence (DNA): TGCGCCAGCAGCTTGGATGGGAGGTCCTATAATTCACCCCTCCACTTT.

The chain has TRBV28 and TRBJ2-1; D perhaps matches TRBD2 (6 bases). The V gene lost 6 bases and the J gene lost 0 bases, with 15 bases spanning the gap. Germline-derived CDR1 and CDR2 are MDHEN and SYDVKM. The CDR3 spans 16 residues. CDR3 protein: CASRPLAVSSYNEQFF. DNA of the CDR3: TGTGCCAGCAGGCCATTAGCGGTAAGCTCCTACAATGAGCAGTTCTTC.

CDR3 sequence reads: CASSWTGYYGYTF. The CDR3, as DNA: TGTGCCAGTAGTTGGACAGGCTACTATGGCTACACCTTC. The chain links TRBV19 to TRBJ1-2; 7 nucleotides align to TRBD1. Germline assignment: CDR1 LNHDA and CDR2 SQIVND (reference sequence). This CDR3 has 13 residues. The ends lost 5 bases at V and 3 bases at J; junction bases unmatched: 3.

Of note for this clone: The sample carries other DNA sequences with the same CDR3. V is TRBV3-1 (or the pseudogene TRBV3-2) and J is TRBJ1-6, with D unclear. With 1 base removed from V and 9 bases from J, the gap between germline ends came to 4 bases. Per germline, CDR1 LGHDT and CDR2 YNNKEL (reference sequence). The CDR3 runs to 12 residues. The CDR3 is CASSQVSSPLHF. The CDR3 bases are TGTGCCAGCAGCCAAGTGAGTTCACCCCTCCACTTT.

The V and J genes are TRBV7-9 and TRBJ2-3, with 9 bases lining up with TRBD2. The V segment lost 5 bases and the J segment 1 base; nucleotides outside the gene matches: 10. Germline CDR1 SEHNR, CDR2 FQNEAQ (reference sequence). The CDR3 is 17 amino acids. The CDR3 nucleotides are TGTGCCAGCAGCCGTCCGGGACTAGCTTCTCGCACAGATACGCAGTATTTT. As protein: CASSRPGLASRTDTQYF.

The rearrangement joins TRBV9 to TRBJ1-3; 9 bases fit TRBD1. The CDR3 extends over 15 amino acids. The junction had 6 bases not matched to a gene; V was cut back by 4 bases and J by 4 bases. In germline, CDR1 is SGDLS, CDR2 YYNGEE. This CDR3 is CASSQRTGAGNTIYF. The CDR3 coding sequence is TGTGCCAGCAGCCAAAGGACAGGGGCGGGAAACACCATATATTTT.

Written as DNA, the CDR3 is TGCGCCAGGGTGGGACTAGCGGTTAACACCGGGGAGCTGTTTTTT. Encoded protein: CARVGLAVNTGELFF. The gene calls are TRBV5-1 and TRBJ2-2; 11 nucleotides line up with TRBD2. V trimming: 8 bases; J trimming: 2 bases; junction bases outside the gene matches: 5. In germline, CDR1 is SGHRS, CDR2 YFSETQ. This CDR3 is 15 amino acids long.

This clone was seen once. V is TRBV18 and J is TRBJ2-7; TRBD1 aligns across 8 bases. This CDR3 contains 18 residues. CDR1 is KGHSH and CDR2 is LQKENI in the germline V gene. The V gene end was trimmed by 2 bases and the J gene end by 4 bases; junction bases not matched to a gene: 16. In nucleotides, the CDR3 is TGTGCCAGCTCACCAAAGGGGCCAGGGGGCTCCCTGGGGTACGAGCAGTACTTC. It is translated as CASSPKGPGGSLGYEQYF.

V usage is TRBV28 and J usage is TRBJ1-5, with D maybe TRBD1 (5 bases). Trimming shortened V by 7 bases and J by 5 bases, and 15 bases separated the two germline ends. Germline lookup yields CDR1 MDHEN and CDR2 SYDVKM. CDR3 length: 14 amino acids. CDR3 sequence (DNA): TGTGCCAGCATAGAGACAGCTGTCTATCAGCCCCAGCATTTT. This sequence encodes CASIETAVYQPQHF.

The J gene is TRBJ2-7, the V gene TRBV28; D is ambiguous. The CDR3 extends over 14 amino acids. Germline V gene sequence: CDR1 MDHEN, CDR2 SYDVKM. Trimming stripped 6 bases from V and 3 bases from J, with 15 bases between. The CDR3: CASSSEDTRYEQYF. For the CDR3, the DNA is TGTGCCAGCAGCTCCGAGGATACCCGCTACGAGCAGTACTTC.

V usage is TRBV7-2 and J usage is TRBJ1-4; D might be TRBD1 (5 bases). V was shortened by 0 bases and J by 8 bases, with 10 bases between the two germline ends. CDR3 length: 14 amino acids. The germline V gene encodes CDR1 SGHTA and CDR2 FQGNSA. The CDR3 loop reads CASSLALGGEKLFF. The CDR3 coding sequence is TGTGCCAGCAGCTTAGCGCTTGGGGGGGAAAAACTGTTTTTT.

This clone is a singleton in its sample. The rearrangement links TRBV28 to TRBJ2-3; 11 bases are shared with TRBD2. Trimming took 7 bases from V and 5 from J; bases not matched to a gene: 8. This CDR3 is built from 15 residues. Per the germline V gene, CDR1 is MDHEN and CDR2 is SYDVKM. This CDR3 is CASIDSGRAKDTQYF. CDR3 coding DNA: TGTGCCAGCATCGATAGCGGGAGGGCCAAAGATACGCAGTATTTT.

DNA for the CDR3: TGTGCCACCAGCAGGAACCTAGCGGGATCGGCCCATGAGCAGTTCTTC. It yields the protein CATSRNLAGSAHEQFF. The genes are TRBV15 and TRBJ2-1; TRBD2 matches at 9 bases. The junction had 11 bases not matched to a gene; V was cut back by 3 bases and J by 8 bases. This CDR3 has 16 amino acids. Germline V gene data show CDR1 as LNHNV and CDR2 as YYDKDF (reference sequence).

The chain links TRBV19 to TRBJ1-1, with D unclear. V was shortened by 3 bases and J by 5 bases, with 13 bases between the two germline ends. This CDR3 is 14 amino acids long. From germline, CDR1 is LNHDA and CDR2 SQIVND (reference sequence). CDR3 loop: CASSILSPRTEAFF. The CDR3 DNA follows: TGTGCCAGTAGTATTCTCTCCCCGCGGACTGAAGCTTTCTTT.

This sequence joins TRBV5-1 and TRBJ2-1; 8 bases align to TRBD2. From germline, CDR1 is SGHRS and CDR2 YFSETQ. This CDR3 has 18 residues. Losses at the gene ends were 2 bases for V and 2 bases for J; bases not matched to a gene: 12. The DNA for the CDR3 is TGCGCCAGCAGCTTTTTTGTGTCTAGCGGGCGAGCCTACAATGAGCAGTTCTTC. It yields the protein CASSFFVSSGRAYNEQFF.

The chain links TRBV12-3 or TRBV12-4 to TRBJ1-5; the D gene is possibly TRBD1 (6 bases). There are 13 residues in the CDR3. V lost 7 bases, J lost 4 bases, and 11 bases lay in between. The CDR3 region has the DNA TGTGCCAGCACCAACGGACAGAATCAGCCCCAGCATTTT. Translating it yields CASTNGQNQPQHF.

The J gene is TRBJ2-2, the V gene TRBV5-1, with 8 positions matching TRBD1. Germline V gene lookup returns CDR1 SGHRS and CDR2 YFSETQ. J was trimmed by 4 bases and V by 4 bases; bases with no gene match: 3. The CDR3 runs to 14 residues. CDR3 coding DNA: TGCGCCAGCAGCAATGGACAGGGCACCGGGGAGCTGTTTTTT. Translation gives CASSNGQGTGELFF.

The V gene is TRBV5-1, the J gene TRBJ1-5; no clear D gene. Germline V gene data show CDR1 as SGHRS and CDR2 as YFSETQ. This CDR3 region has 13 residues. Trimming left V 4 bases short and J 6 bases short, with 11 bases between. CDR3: CASSAGGGQPQHF. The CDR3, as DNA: TGCGCCAGCAGCGCAGGAGGAGGTCAGCCCCAGCATTTT.

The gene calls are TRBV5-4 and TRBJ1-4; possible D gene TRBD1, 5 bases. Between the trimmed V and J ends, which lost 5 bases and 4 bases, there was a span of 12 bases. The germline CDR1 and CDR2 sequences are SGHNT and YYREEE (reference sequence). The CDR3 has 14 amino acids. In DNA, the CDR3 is TGTGCCAGCAGTTATGACAGCAATAATGAAAAACTGTTTTTT. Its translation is CASSYDSNNEKLFF.

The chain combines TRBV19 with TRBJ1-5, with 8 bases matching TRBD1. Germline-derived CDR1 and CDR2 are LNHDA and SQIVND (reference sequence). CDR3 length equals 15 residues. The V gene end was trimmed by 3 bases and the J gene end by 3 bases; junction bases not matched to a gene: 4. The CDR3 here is CASSIETGDNQPQHF. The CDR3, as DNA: TGTGCCAGTAGTATCGAGACAGGGGACAATCAGCCCCAGCATTTT. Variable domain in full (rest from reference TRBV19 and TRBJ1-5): DGGITQSPKYLFRKEGQNVTLSCEQNLNHDAMYWYRQDPGQGLRLIYYSQIVNDFQKGDIAEGYSVSREKKESFPLTVTSAQKNPTAFYLCASSIETGDNQPQHFGDGTRLSIL.

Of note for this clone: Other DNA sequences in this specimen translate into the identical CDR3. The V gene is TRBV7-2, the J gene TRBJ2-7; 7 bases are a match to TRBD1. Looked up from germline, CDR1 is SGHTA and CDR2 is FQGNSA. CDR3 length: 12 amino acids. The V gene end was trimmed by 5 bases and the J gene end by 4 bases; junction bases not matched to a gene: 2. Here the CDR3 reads CASSLQGYEQYF. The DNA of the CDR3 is TGTGCCAGCAGCCTACAGGGGTACGAGCAGTACTTC.

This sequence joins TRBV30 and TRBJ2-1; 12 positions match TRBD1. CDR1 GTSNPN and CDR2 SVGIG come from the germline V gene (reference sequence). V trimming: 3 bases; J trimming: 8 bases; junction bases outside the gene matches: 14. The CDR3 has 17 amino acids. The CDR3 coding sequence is TGTGCCTGGAGCGGGACAGGGGGCGCGTCGGTATATGATGAGCAGTTCTTC. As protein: CAWSGTGGASVYDEQFF.

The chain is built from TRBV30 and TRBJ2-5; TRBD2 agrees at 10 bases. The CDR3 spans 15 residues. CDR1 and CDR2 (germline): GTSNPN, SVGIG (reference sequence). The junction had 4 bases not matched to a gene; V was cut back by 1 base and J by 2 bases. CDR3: CAWSGGLAPQETQYF. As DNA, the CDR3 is TGTGCCTGGAGTGGGGGACTAGCGCCTCAAGAGACCCAGTACTTC.

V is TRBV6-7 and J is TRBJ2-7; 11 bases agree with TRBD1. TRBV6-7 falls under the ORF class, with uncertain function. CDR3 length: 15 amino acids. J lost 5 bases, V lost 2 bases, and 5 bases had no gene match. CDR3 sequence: CASSYPPGQGDEQYF. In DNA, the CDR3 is TGTGCCAGCAGTTACCCGCCGGGACAGGGGGACGAGCAGTACTTC.

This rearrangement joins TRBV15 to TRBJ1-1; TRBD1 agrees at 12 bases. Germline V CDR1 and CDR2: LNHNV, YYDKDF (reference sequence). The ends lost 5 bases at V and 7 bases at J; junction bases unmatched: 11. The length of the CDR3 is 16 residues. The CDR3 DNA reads TGTGCCACCAGCGCGGACCGGGACAGGGGGCCTGGTGAAGCTTTCTTT. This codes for CATSADRDRGPGEAFF.

DNA for the CDR3: TGCGCCAGCAGCCAAGACCCCAGGGCTGGAAACACCATATATTTT. This sequence encodes CASSQDPRAGNTIYF. The chain recombines TRBV4-3 with TRBJ1-3, with a weak D call TRBD1 (5 bases). V was cut by 0 bases and J by 2 bases, with 8 bases left in between. CDR1 and CDR2 (germline): LGHNA, YSLEER. This CDR3 has 15 residues.

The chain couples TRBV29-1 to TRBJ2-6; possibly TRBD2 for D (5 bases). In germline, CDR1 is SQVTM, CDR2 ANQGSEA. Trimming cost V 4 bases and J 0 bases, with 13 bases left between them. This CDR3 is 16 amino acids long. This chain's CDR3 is CSVVARASSGANVLTF. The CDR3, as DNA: TGCAGCGTTGTGGCGAGGGCGAGCTCTGGGGCCAACGTCCTGACTTTC. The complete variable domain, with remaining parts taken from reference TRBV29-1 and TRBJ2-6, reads SAVISQKPSRDICQRGTSLTIQCQVDSQVTMMFWYRQQPGQSLTLIATANQGSEATYESGFVIDKFPISRPNLTFSTLTVSNMSPEDSSIYLCSVVARASSGANVLTFGAGSRLTVL.

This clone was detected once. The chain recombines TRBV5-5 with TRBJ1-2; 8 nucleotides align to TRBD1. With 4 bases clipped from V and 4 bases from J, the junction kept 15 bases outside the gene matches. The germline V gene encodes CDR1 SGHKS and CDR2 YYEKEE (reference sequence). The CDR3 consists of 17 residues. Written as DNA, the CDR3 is TGTGCCAGCAGCCAGGGGGACGGCAGGGGGCTTGTCTATGGCTACACCTTC. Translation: CASSQGDGRGLVYGYTF.